The next 32 T cell receptor beta chains were all read from a single sample in a study of T cells in Graves' hyperthyroidism and ophthalmopathy. Amplification of TCR beta CDR3 regions was performed using RNA transcripts as template. Carried out on the TCR CDR3, a first-round RT-PCR used the HTBI primer set. MiXCR, run by TCRdb on the multiplex PCR reads, gives a single entry per CDR3 protein. The table has around 400,000 distinct CDR3 sequences, about 12% seen once. Material for sequencing was blood. The source of these receptors is a woman between 18 and 29 years old with Graves' hyperthyroidism.

In this sample, this clonotype turned up many times. The CDR3 here is CASSRQGFTDTQYF. The CDR3 DNA reads TGTGCCAGCAGTCGGCAGGGGTTCACAGATACGCAGTATTTT. The chain couples TRBV6-1 to TRBJ2-3, with D possibly being TRBD1 (6 bases). CDR1 and CDR2 from the germline V gene are MNHNS and SASEGT. V shed 5 bases and J shed 2 bases, with 11 bases lying between them. CDR3 size: 14 residues.

This clonotype was counted ten times or more. Sequence at one end of the junction differs from germline and may be a read error. The chain recombines TRBV7-2 with TRBJ1-5; 8 bases fit TRBD1. This CDR3 has 16 residues. CDR1 is SGHTA, CDR2 FQGNSA, per germline. CDR3 protein: CASSLDGQGGYHPQHF. CDR3 nucleotide sequence: TGTGCCAGCAGCTTGGACGGACAGGGTGGCTATCACCCCCAGCATTTT.

This clonotype was recorded at least ten times. The chain carries TRBV20-1 and TRBJ1-6; 7 bases are a match to TRBD1. Germline loops: CDR1 DFQATT, CDR2 SNEGSKA (reference sequence). V lost 6 bases, J lost 7 bases, and 6 bases stayed unmatched. There are 13 residues in the CDR3. CDR3: CSAATGLNSPLHF. CDR3 DNA: TGCAGTGCGGCGACAGGGCTGAATTCACCCCTCCACTTT.

This clonotype has a count of ten or more. The V gene is TRBV28, the J gene TRBJ2-7, with TRBD2 identical over 9 bases. The CDR3 totals 15 residues. V was clipped by 8 bases and J by 0 bases; unmatched bases: 8. CDR1 and CDR2 from the germline V gene are MDHEN and SYDVKM. In DNA form, the CDR3 reads TGTGCCAGCGAAAAGCGGGGGGCCAACTCCTACGAGCAGTACTTC. It yields the protein CASEKRGANSYEQYF.

This clonotype was counted ten times or more. This chain joins TRBV2 and TRBJ2-7; D call uncertain. There are 14 residues in the CDR3. With 7 bases removed from V and 2 bases from J, the gap between germline ends came to 15 bases. CDR1 SNHLY and CDR2 FYNNEI come from the germline V gene. The CDR3 loop is CASILDGITYEQYF. CDR3 sequence (DNA): TGTGCCAGCATCCTGGACGGAATAACCTACGAGCAGTACTTC.

This clonotype showed up many times. This sequence joins TRBV7-8 and TRBJ2-5; 8 bases map to TRBD2. This CDR3 contains 17 residues. V shed 5 bases and J 1 base; nucleotides not matched to a gene: 12. CDR1 and CDR2 (germline): SGHVS, FQNEAQ. Here the CDR3 reads CASSVSRIGRGQETQYF. The CDR3 region has the DNA TGTGCCAGCAGCGTCTCTAGGATCGGGAGGGGCCAAGAGACCCAGTACTTC.

This clonotype showed up many times. The V gene is TRBV6-1, the J gene TRBJ1-1, with D tentatively TRBD1 (6 bases). Germline CDR1 and CDR2: MNHNS and SASEGT. The ends were cut back, 5 bases at V and 8 bases at J, with 21 bases in the middle. The CDR3 consists of 15 residues. The CDR3, as DNA: TGTGCCAGCAGTCGACATCCAGGGGTAGAAACCGAAGCTTTCTTT. Amino acids: CASSRHPGVETEAFF.

This clonotype was seen ten or more times. CDR3 nucleotides: TGTGCCACCAGTGATTTGGCTGTTGGGCGAGAGACCCAGTACTTC. Amino acids: CATSDLAVGRETQYF. The rearrangement uses TRBV24-1 and TRBJ2-5; D remains unclear. Trimming removed 0 bases from V and 4 bases from J, with 11 bases in between. The CDR3 spans 15 residues. From germline, CDR1 is KGHDR and CDR2 SFDVKD.

This clonotype was seen a few times. A read error may be the cause here, since a much bigger clone is one base away. The CDR3 end shows no conserved phenylalanine or tryptophan, and so a read error is likely. The chain uses TRBV5-1 and TRBJ2-7; possibly TRBD2 for D (6 bases). Germline V gene data show CDR1 as SGHRS and CDR2 as YFSETQ. This CDR3 has 12 amino acids. CDR3 nucleotide sequence: TGTGCCAGCAGTGCGGGGCTCTACGAGCAGTACTCC. It translates to CASSAGLYEQYS.

This chain uses TRBV28 with TRBJ2-2, with D tentatively TRBD1 or TRBD2 (6 bases each). V shed 6 bases and J shed 7 bases, with 21 bases lying between them. From germline, CDR1 is MDHEN and CDR2 SYDVKM. The CDR3 loop spans 16 amino acids. DNA for the CDR3: TGTGCCAGCAGCATCATTTGGGGGGCTGAGAGCGGGGAGCTGTTTTTT. Residues: CASSIIWGAESGELFF.

This clonotype was seen repeatedly, ten times or more. The rearrangement joins TRBV7-2 to TRBJ2-3; D is perhaps TRBD1 (6 bases). Germline values: CDR1 SGHTA, CDR2 FQGNSA. Trimming took 4 bases from V and 3 from J, leaving 11 bases between them. This CDR3 is built from 14 residues. The CDR3 loop is CASSSFQGTDTQYF. The CDR3 DNA reads TGTGCCAGCAGCTCTTTTCAGGGGACAGATACGCAGTATTTT.

This clonotype was observed many times. The CDR3 loop is CASSYSFKGAISNYGYTF. In DNA form, the CDR3 reads TGTGCCAGCAGTTACTCGTTCAAGGGCGCGATCTCTAACTATGGCTACACCTTC. The chain uses TRBV6-6 and TRBJ1-2; no reliable D call. Germline CDR1 is MNHNY and CDR2 is SVGAGI (reference sequence). The CDR3 runs to 18 residues. Trimming cost V 0 bases and J 0 bases, with 17 bases left between them.

The V and J genes are TRBV5-1 and TRBJ2-7; D call uncertain. CDR1 SGHRS and CDR2 YFSETQ come from the germline V gene. The CDR3 contains 15 residues. V was clipped by 0 bases and J by 7 bases, with 17 bases between them. CDR3 residues: CASSLGAPRQGEQYF. Written as DNA, the CDR3 is TGCGCCAGCAGCTTGGGCGCACCTCGTCAAGGAGAGCAGTACTTC.

In this sample, this clonotype turned up many times. The chain has TRBV28 and TRBJ2-7; TRBD1 agrees at 7 bases. The trim removed 5 bases at V and 3 bases at J, leaving 10 bases unmatched. Germline V gene sequence: CDR1 MDHEN, CDR2 SYDVKM. This CDR3 spans 15 amino acids. This CDR3 reads CASSLLGQSYYEQYF. CDR3 nucleotide sequence: TGTGCCAGCAGTCTACTGGGACAGAGTTACTACGAGCAGTACTTC.

As concerns this clonotype: A read error may account for a junction end that differs from germline. This sequence joins TRBV4-3 and TRBJ2-1; D possibly corresponds to TRBD2 (5 bases). This CDR3 spans 15 amino acids. CDR1 and CDR2 (germline): LGHNA, YSLEER. The CDR3 bases are TGCGCCAGCAGCCAAGAAGGGAGCTCCTGCAATGAGCAGTTCTTC. This encodes CASSQEGSSCNEQFF.

This clonotype was detected many times. J is TRBJ2-7 and V is TRBV7-9, with no clear D. The CDR3 covers 13 residues. With 0 bases removed from V and 12 bases from J, the gap between germline ends came to 15 bases. Germline V gene sequence: CDR1 SEHNR, CDR2 FQNEAQ (reference sequence). This CDR3 is CASSLALNFWLYF. The CDR3 nucleotides are TGTGCCAGCAGCTTAGCGCTAAACTTTTGGCTGTACTTC.

The gene calls are TRBV24-1 and TRBJ1-2; 9 nucleotides line up with TRBD1. In germline, CDR1 is KGHDR, CDR2 SFDVKD. Losses at the gene ends were 7 bases for V and 6 bases for J; bases not matched to a gene: 2. CDR3 length: 12 amino acids. CDR3 protein: CATSGTGNGYTF. The CDR3 DNA reads TGTGCCACCAGCGGGACAGGGAATGGCTACACCTTC.

Ten or more counts support this clonotype. This chain links TRBV3-1 with TRBJ2-1, with D unclear. Germline V gene lookup returns CDR1 LGHDT and CDR2 YNNKEL (reference sequence). The length of the CDR3 is 16 residues. The ends were cut back, 2 bases at V and 3 bases at J, with 14 bases in the middle. The CDR3, as DNA: TGTGCCAGCAGCCAAAACCCCCGGCGAAACTACAATGAGCAGTTCTTC. Its protein product is CASSQNPRRNYNEQFF.

This clonotype was counted a few times. The chain carries TRBV19 and TRBJ2-3; D is perhaps TRBD2 (6 bases). V lost 8 bases and J 9 bases, leaving 21 bases between the germline ends. The CDR3 runs 14 residues. The germline V gene has CDR1 LNHDA and CDR2 SQIVND (reference sequence). Here the CDR3 DNA reads TGTGCCAGTGCCCGGGACTCCCCTACGGGGACGCAGTATTTT. It is translated as CASARDSPTGTQYF.

Many counts were recorded for this clonotype. The chain links TRBV19 to TRBJ2-3; D might be TRBD1 (6 bases). V was cut by 5 bases and J by 1 base, with 19 bases left in between. This CDR3 is 17 amino acids long. Per germline, CDR1 LNHDA and CDR2 SQIVND (reference sequence). CDR3 in DNA: TGTGCCAGTAGTCCCGGGACACTGAGCTTTCGCACAGATACGCAGTATTTT. The encoded protein is CASSPGTLSFRTDTQYF.

This clonotype was seen at least ten times. The V and J genes are TRBV10-3 and TRBJ1-5; possibly TRBD1 for D (6 bases). Germline V gene lookup returns CDR1 ENHRY and CDR2 SYGVKD. This CDR3 region has 15 residues. V was cut by 3 bases and J by 7 bases, with 16 bases left in between. The CDR3 coding sequence is TGTGCCATCAGTGATCAGAACAGGGCTGGGCAGCCCCAGCATTTT. It is translated as CAISDQNRAGQPQHF.

This clonotype was recorded many times. CDR3 in amino acids: CASSAREENQPQHF. The CDR3, as DNA: TGTGCCAGCAGTGCCAGGGAGGAGAATCAGCCCCAGCATTTT. V usage is TRBV2 and J usage is TRBJ1-5; D may be TRBD1 (5 bases). The CDR3 sequence is 14 residues long. Germline V lookup: CDR1 SNHLY, CDR2 FYNNEI. The V end was cut by 4 bases, the J end by 4 bases, with 11 bases between.

This clonotype has a count of ten or more. The chain has TRBV7-8 and TRBJ2-1, with no clear D. Trimming removed 1 base from V and 0 bases from J, with 10 bases in between. The germline CDR1 and CDR2 sequences are SGHVS and FQNEAQ. The CDR3 spans 16 residues. The CDR3 DNA sequence: TGTGCCAGCAGCTTAGGGGTCTTTAGCTCCTACAATGAGCAGTTCTTC. Protein: CASSLGVFSSYNEQFF. Full variable domain (remainder filled in from reference TRBV7-8 and TRBJ2-1): GAGVSQSPRYKVAKRGQDVALRCDPISGHVSLFWYQQALGQGPEFLTYFQNEAQLDKSGLPSDRFFAERPEGSVSTLKIQRTQQEDSAVYLCASSLGVFSSYNEQFFGPGTRLTVL.

This clonotype has ten or more counts. The chain has TRBV20-1 and TRBJ2-3; D perhaps matches TRBD1 (5 bases). This CDR3 contains 14 residues. The germline V and J ends were trimmed by 5 bases and 0 bases, with 12 bases remaining between them. Per the germline V gene, CDR1 is DFQATT and CDR2 is SNEGSKA (reference sequence). The CDR3, as DNA: TGCAGTGCTGGGGCCTTGAGGAGCACAGATACGCAGTATTTT. It encodes CSAGALRSTDTQYF.

There are many counts of this clonotype. The J gene is TRBJ1-2, the V gene TRBV29-1, with D possibly being TRBD1 (6 bases). The CDR3 is 14 residues long. The V gene's germline CDR1 is SQVTM and CDR2 ANQGSEA. Trimming cost V 6 bases and J 6 bases, with 20 bases left between them. CDR3 DNA: TGCAGCGTAGCCTCCCGGACAGACCGCCATGGCTACACCTTC. It translates to CSVASRTDRHGYTF. Full variable domain (outside the CDR3, taken from reference TRBV29-1 and TRBJ1-2): SAVISQKPSRDICQRGTSLTIQCQVDSQVTMMFWYRQQPGQSLTLIATANQGSEATYESGFVIDKFPISRPNLTFSTLTVSNMSPEDSSIYLCSVASRTDRHGYTFGSGTRLTVV.

This clonotype came up many times. The chain has TRBV28 and TRBJ1-3, with TRBD1 matching over 9 bases. The CDR3 runs 18 residues. V was clipped by 6 bases and J by 0 bases; unmatched bases: 12. Germline V gene data show CDR1 as MDHEN and CDR2 as SYDVKM. The CDR3 reads CASRARDRDLYSGNTIYF. In nucleotides, the CDR3 is TGTGCCAGCAGGGCCCGGGACAGGGACCTTTACTCTGGAAACACCATATATTTT.

In its sample, this clonotype was seen many times. This chain uses TRBV20-1 with TRBJ1-1, with a possible D match to TRBD1 (6 bases). The V gene's germline CDR1 is DFQATT and CDR2 SNEGSKA (reference sequence). The CDR3 totals 13 residues. The V and J ends lost 6 bases and 5 bases respectively, with 16 bases between them. The CDR3 loop is CSAIGGAKTEAFF. CDR3 sequence (DNA): TGCAGTGCCATCGGGGGGGCGAAAACTGAAGCTTTCTTT.

This clonotype was found many times. The gene calls are TRBV20-1 and TRBJ2-5; TRBD2 aligns across 8 bases. CDR3 length: 13 residues. Trimming took 6 bases from V and 4 from J; bases not matched to a gene: 7. In germline, CDR1 is DFQATT, CDR2 SNEGSKA (reference sequence). The CDR3 is CSARGGRVETQYF. DNA for the CDR3: TGCAGTGCCCGCGGGGGGCGGGTAGAGACCCAGTACTTC.

This clonotype came up many times. The V gene is TRBV29-1, the J gene TRBJ2-3, with 13 nucleotides matching TRBD2. J gave up 3 bases and V 7 bases, and 7 bases lay outside the gene matches. There are 15 residues in the CDR3. Per germline, CDR1 SQVTM and CDR2 ANQGSEA. CDR3 sequence: CSARKGLAGTDTQYF. As DNA, the CDR3 is TGCAGCGCCCGCAAGGGACTAGCGGGAACAGATACGCAGTATTTT.

The chain joins TRBV6-1 to TRBJ1-1; D ambiguous. CDR1 and CDR2 from the germline V gene are MNHNS and SASEGT. Deletions cut 8 bases from V and 2 bases from J, with 18 bases between. CDR3 length: 15 amino acids. In DNA, the CDR3 is TGTGCCAGCCCCCACCCCGTAGGTTTTAACACTGAAGCTTTCTTT. Translated: CASPHPVGFNTEAFF.

This clonotype has ten or more counts. This chain joins TRBV5-1 and TRBJ2-2, with a weak D call TRBD1 (6 bases). The V gene's germline CDR1 is SGHRS and CDR2 YFSETQ. Trimming cost V 4 bases and J 7 bases, with 17 bases left between them. This CDR3 spans 15 amino acids. CDR3 region: CASSLEQGRNGELFF. CDR3 bases: TGCGCCAGCAGCCTGGAACAGGGACGAAACGGGGAGCTGTTTTTT.

This clonotype was recorded at least ten times. The chain links TRBV6-1 to TRBJ2-5, with a weak D call TRBD2 (6 bases). With 2 bases removed from V and 3 bases from J, the gap between germline ends came to 13 bases. Germline CDR1 is MNHNS and CDR2 is SASEGT. The CDR3 sequence is 15 residues long. In DNA form, the CDR3 reads TGTGCCAGCAGTGAACCTCTGGGGGGAGAAGAGACCCAGTACTTC. This sequence encodes CASSEPLGGEETQYF.